This T cell receptor (beta chain) was identified in a study of blood T cell repertoires in COVID-19. Study-level information: Material from acute and convalescent COVID-19 was sourced from the United States, Italy and Spain. Sources were T cells, B-cell-depleted T cells, or PBMCs; the material itself was cDNA or gDNA.

As handled by the study authors: Counts of nucleated cells, estimated from reference gene primer amplification, were obtained. TCRdb keeps only in-frame clones here, not all; method: immunoSEQ multiplex PCR. V and J calls plus clone size are reproduced from that table; the DNA served to infer D and trimming. The sample lists tens of thousands of clones, approximately 86% occurring once. In this sample, this clone turned up a few times. Germline V lookup: CDR1 ENHRY, CDR2 SYGVKD. V was pared by 3 bases and J by 8 bases, with 5 bases of the junction left unmatched. The CDR3 is 13 amino acids. The origin of this receptor is a middle-aged man with acute or convalescent COVID-19. The sample taken for sequencing was peripheral blood. V gene TRBV10-3 combines with J gene TRBJ1-2; 8 bases line up with TRBD1. CDR3 protein: CAISDKTGGGYTF. CDR3 DNA sequence: TGTGCCATCAGTGACAAAACAGGGGGAGGCTACACCTTC.